The sequence of this T cell receptor beta chain was determined in a study of CD8+ T cells in alopecia areata. Study details: Twice daily, treated patients received 5 to 10 mg of oral tofacitinib.

Reverse transcription of extracted RNA yielded cDNA, which provided the sequencing template. TCRdb's copy holds only in-frame clones and misses some; the assay was immunoSEQ multiplex PCR. The data hold about 220,000 clones, with less than 75% observed a single time. Noted treatment: oral pan-JAK inhibitor, 5-10 mg twice daily. A few counts support this clone. The receptor's source is a human donor with alopecia areata. The sequencing used CD4+ T cells sorted from blood, collected at week 4, from a patient treated with tofacitinib.

The CDR3 DNA reads as TGTGCCAGCACAGGACTTCGACTTAGGCAGTACTTC. Protein sequence: CASTGLRLRQYF. The gene calls are TRBV2 and TRBJ2-7, with a tentative D call TRBD2 (5 bases). Trimming removed 7 bases at V and 9 bases at J, with 16 bases between. CDR1 SNHLY and CDR2 FYNNEI come from the germline V gene. The CDR3 contains 12 residues. The variable domain in full, completed from reference TRBV2 and TRBJ2-7, reads EPEVTQTPSHQVTQMGQEVILRCVPISNHLYFYWYRQILGQKVEFLVSFYNNEISEKSEIFDDQFSVERPDGSNFTLKIRSTKLEDSAMYFCASTGLRLRQYFGPGTRLTVT.